This T cell receptor (beta chain) emerged from a study of cytomegalovirus exposure and HLA in healthy donors. Findings of the study overall: For presence/absence analyses, sequencing depth was assumed to be roughly uniform across donors.

A note on this clone: Its specificity is not known.

With 4 bases removed from V and 5 bases from J, the gap between germline ends came to 11 bases. CDR1 is SEHNR and CDR2 is FQNEAQ in the germline V gene (reference sequence). The CDR3 is made up of 13 amino acids. Vbeta (60) and Jbeta (13) primers were used in the PCR. Sequencing used immunoSEQ multiplex PCR; TCRdb keeps in-frame clones, though not all of them. The data hold around 110,000 clones, with 65% to 90% observed a single time. The chain joins TRBV7-9 to TRBJ2-5, with TRBD1 as a possible D gene (6 bases). The sequence derives from a woman aged 25 to 39 in good health and CMV-seronegative. Input material: PBMCs. The CDR3 loop is CASSYTGFETQYF. The CDR3 DNA follows: TGTGCCAGCAGCTACACAGGGTTTGAGACCCAGTACTTC.